This T cell receptor (beta chain) comes out of a study of T cell changes during pregnancy in multiple sclerosis. A single count supports this clone. The ends lost 4 bases at V and 6 bases at J; junction bases unmatched: 9. The CDR3 runs to 15 residues. The data were produced by immunoSEQ multiplex PCR, yet TCRdb's version contains in-frame clones alone and is incomplete. The data show 30,000 to 40,000 clones, roughly nine tenths seen once. The V gene is TRBV23-1, the J gene TRBJ2-1; 7 bases are shared with TRBD1. TRBV23-1 is sorted into the ORF group, with uncertain function. The receptor comes from a female donor in good health, enrolled as a control in a pregnancy study. The sequenced sample was CD4+ T cells from peripheral blood mononuclear cells, obtained in the third trimester of pregnancy. The CDR3 is CASSRTDRVGNEQFF. Written as DNA, the CDR3 is TGCGCCAGCAGTCGCACCGACAGGGTGGGCAATGAGCAGTTCTTC.